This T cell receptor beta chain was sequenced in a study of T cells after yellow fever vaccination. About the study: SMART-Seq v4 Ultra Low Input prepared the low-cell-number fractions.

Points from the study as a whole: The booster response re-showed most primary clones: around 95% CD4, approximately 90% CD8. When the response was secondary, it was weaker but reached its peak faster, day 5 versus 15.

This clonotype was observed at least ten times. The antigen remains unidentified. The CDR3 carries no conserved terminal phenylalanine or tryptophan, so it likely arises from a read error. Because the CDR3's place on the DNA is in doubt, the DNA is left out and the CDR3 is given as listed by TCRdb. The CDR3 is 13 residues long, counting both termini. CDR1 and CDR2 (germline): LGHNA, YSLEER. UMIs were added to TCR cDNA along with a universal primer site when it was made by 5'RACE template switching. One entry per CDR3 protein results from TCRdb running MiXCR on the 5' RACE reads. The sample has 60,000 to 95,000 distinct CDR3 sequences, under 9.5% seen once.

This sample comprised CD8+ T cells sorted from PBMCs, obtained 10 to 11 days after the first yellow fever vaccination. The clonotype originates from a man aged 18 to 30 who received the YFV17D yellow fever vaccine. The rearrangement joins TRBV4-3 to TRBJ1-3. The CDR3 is CASSQDQTEELRV.